These T cell receptor beta chains were read from a single sample in a study of CD8+ T cells in alopecia areata. Sequencing used immunoSEQ multiplex PCR; TCRdb keeps in-frame clones, though not all of them. The table shows 200,000 to 250,000 clones, with more than 45% occurring only once. Sequencing used CD4+ T cells sorted from blood, obtained at week 4, from a patient treated with tofacitinib. The origin of the receptors is a human donor with alopecia areata. The CDR3 runs from the conserved cysteine through the conserved F or W. Each record gives: V gene, CDR3 length, J gene, D gene, clone size, CDR3 DNA, CDR3 protein. A D gene is named only where the DNA matches it firmly. Rows give clone size only sometimes, using once, few, many, or a class for an expanded clone.

TRBV11-2	16	TRBJ2-2	NA	few	TGTGCCAGCAGATTGCTGGCAGGGCCAGCCACCGGGGAGCTGTTTTTT	CASRLLAGPATGELFF
TRBV29-1	11	TRBJ2-7	NA	NA	TGCAGCGTTGGAGAAATCTACGAGCAGTACTTC	CSVGEIYEQYF
TRBV6-1	15	TRBJ2-3	NA	NA	TGTGCCAGCAGTGAAGCAACCGCCCTCCTGGATACGCAGTATTTT	CASSEATALLDTQYF
TRBV9	15	TRBJ1-6	TRBD1	NA	TGTGCCAGCAGCGACGGGTTGGGACAGGGGAGACCCCTCCACTTT	CASSDGLGQGRPLHF
TRBV29-1	13	TRBJ2-7	NA	NA	TGCAGCGTTGTAGGGACCATTGCCTACGAGCAGTACTTC	CSVVGTIAYEQYF
TRBV19	14	TRBJ1-2	TRBD1	few	TGTGCCAGTATGAACCAGGGGGCCCACTATGGCTACACCTTC	CASMNQGAHYGYTF
TRBV30	14	TRBJ1-2	TRBD1	NA	TGTGCCTGGAGGGGACAGGGCTCTAACTATGGCTACACCTTC	CAWRGQGSNYGYTF
TRBV7-2	14	TRBJ2-7	TRBD1	few	TGTGCCAGCACCCAGGGGGCACGGCGAGCGGAGCAGTACTTC	CASTQGARRAEQYF
TRBV7-8	15	TRBJ2-2	NA	few	TGTGCCAGCAGCCCCCAGGGTGCGCTAACCGGGGAGCTGTTTTTT	CASSPQGALTGELFF
TRBV29-1	12	TRBJ2-5	NA	few	TGCAGCGTTCGGTCCAGCTCCGAGACCCAGTACTTC	CSVRSSSETQYF
TRBV18	16	TRBJ1-2	NA	NA	TGTGCCAGCTCACCACCGGGATTGGACGGGAACTATGGCTACACCTTC	CASSPPGLDGNYGYTF
TRBV29-1	14	TRBJ1-1	NA	NA	TGCAGCGTTGACCTTCGGGGTGGGTACACTGAAGCTTTCTTT	CSVDLRGGYTEAFF
TRBV7-9	13	TRBJ2-2	NA	few	TGTGCCAGCAGCTTAGCGATGGCCGGGGAGCTGTTTTTT	CASSLAMAGELFF
TRBV6-6	15	TRBJ1-5	NA	few	TGTGCCAGCAGTGATAGGGGGTCGAGCAATCAGCCCCAGCATTTT	CASSDRGSSNQPQHF
TRBV10-1	13	TRBJ2-5	TRBD2	NA	TGCGCCAGCAGTGAGAACAGCGGGGGGACCCAGTACTTC	CASSENSGGTQYF
TRBV7-2	16	TRBJ1-5	NA	NA	TGTGCCAGCAGCTTAAGGTTCGGGGGGATTGATCAGCCCCAGCATTTT	CASSLRFGGIDQPQHF
TRBV27	15	TRBJ1-6	TRBD1	NA	TGTGCCAGCAGTCCTCGGACAGGGACGAATTCACCCCTCCACTTT	CASSPRTGTNSPLHF
TRBV11-2	12	TRBJ1-1	NA	few	TGTGCCAGCAGCTTAAAAGGAGTTGAAGCTTTCTTT	CASSLKGVEAFF
TRBV29-1	13	TRBJ2-5	NA	NA	TGCAGCGTTGTCTGGGGGGTCGGGGAGACCCAGTACTTC	CSVVWGVGETQYF
TRBV12-5	13	TRBJ1-2	NA	once	TGTGCTAGTGGTCTCGGGCCTCTGGAGGGCTACACCTTC	CASGLGPLEGYTF
TRBV29-1	15	TRBJ2-3	TRBD2	NA	TGCAGCTTACTGTTGGTAGCGGGACGCACAGATACGCAGTATTTT	CSLLLVAGRTDTQYF
TRBV6-6	14	TRBJ2-7	TRBD1	few	TGTGCCAGCAGTTTGGGACAGATCTCCTACGAGCAGTACTTC	CASSLGQISYEQYF
TRBV5-5	14	TRBJ1-2	NA	few	TGTGCCAGCAGCTTGGAGATCCACATCTATGGCTACACCTTC	CASSLEIHIYGYTF
TRBV4-3	16	TRBJ1-1	NA	NA	TGCGCCAGCAGCCAAGGAAGGGGGGCGCGTGACACTGAAGCTTTCTTT	CASSQGRGARDTEAFF
TRBV30	12	TRBJ1-2	NA	NA	TGTGCCTGGAGGGGGATCTCGAGTGGCTACACCTTC	CAWRGISSGYTF
TRBV9	13	TRBJ1-6	NA	NA	TGTGCCAGCAGTCGGGACCTCAATTCACCCCTCCACTTT	CASSRDLNSPLHF
TRBV29-1	12	TRBJ1-1	NA	few	TGCAGCGCTCAAACTCAGGCCACTGAAGCTTTCTTT	CSAQTQATEAFF
TRBV30	12	TRBJ1-1	NA	NA	TGTGCCTGGAGGGACAGTTCTTCTGAAGCTTTCTTT	CAWRDSSSEAFF
TRBV27	12	TRBJ2-6	NA	few	TGTGCCAGCACCGACCCCCCGAACGTCCTGACTTTC	CASTDPPNVLTF
TRBV4-3	13	TRBJ1-1	NA	few	TGCGCCAGCAGCCAAGAAGGTAGGACTGAAGCTTTCTTT	CASSQEGRTEAFF
TRBV7-2	15	TRBJ1-2	NA	few	TGTGCCAGCAGCTTGATGCATCGGGGAGTTGGAGGCTACACCTTC	CASSLMHRGVGGYTF
TRBV7-2	17	TRBJ2-3	TRBD2	many	TGTGCCAGCAGCCCGGGACTAGCGGGGACCGCCCGCGATACGCAGTATTTT	CASSPGLAGTARDTQYF
TRBV12-5	13	TRBJ1-6	NA	NA	TGTGCTAGTGGTCCTATGCTAACATCACCCCTCCACTTT	CASGPMLTSPLHF
TRBV10-3	13	TRBJ1-5	NA	few	TGTGCCACCGGTTGGGGGGATGGATTGGCCCAGCATTTT	CATGWGDGLAQHF
TRBV29-1	13	TRBJ2-1	TRBD1	NA	TGCAGCGCGACAGGGACGGTCTACAATGAGCAGTTCTTC	CSATGTVYNEQFF
TRBV30	15	TRBJ1-2	NA	NA	TGTGCCTGGAGTGTGGCGTCAGGGAGGGCCCATGGCTACACCTTC	CAWSVASGRAHGYTF
TRBV5-4	12	TRBJ1-2	NA	once	TGTGCCAGCAGCGCAGGGTTGCGCGGCTACACCTTC	CASSAGLRGYTF
TRBV7-7	13	TRBJ2-7	NA	NA	TGTGCCAGCAGCTTACAGGGATCCAACGAGCAGTACTTC	CASSLQGSNEQYF
TRBV10-1	12	TRBJ2-7	NA	few	TGCGCCAGCAGCTCACAAGACTACGAGCAGTACTTC	CASSSQDYEQYF
TRBV29-1	12	TRBJ2-1	NA	NA	TGCAGCGTTGGCCTTGGGGCGGCTGAGCAGTTCTTC	CSVGLGAAEQFF
TRBV10-3	15	TRBJ2-7	NA	few	TGTGCCATCAGTACCCTTCTGGGGGGTAGCGGCGAGCAGTACTTC	CAISTLLGGSGEQYF
TRBV30	13	TRBJ1-4	NA	NA	TGTGCCTCCCAAGACAGGAACGGCGGAAAACTGTTTTTT	CASQDRNGGKLFF
TRBV29-1	11	TRBJ1-2	TRBD1	NA	TGCAGCGTAGGACAGGTCTATGGCTACACCTTC	CSVGQVYGYTF
TRBV29-1	14	TRBJ2-7	NA	NA	TGCAGCGTTGAAGGGCCAGGTACCCTCACCGAGCAGTACTTC	CSVEGPGTLTEQYF
TRBV4-1	14	TRBJ2-5	NA	NA	TGCGCCAGCAGCCAAGCATCTGGGGAAGAGACCCAGTACTTC	CASSQASGEETQYF
TRBV7-3	16	TRBJ1-6	TRBD1	NA	TGTGCCAGCAGTCTTACCCCAGGGGGCCTTAATTCACCCCTCCACTTT	CASSLTPGGLNSPLHF
TRBV2	16	TRBJ1-4	NA	few	TGTGCCAGCCGGCCAGGCAGCAAGGCAACTAATGAAAAACTGTTTTTT	CASRPGSKATNEKLFF